These 20 T cell receptor beta chains were sequenced from one sample in a study of PD-L1 blockade in urothelial cancer listed by TCRdb under 2017. Per the publication, the time point label means: peripheral blood 6 weeks after treatment start. Receptors were amplified or captured by the immunoSEQ multiplex PCR assay. Held by TCRdb, this immuneACCESS table contains in-frame sequences only and omits some clones. Under half of the omission traces to an unresolved V gene where checked; the cause of the rest is unknown. In this sample the table shows 72,000 or so clones, roughly 90% of which occur a single time. Around 10% of the sample goes to the ten largest clones. The sequencing used PBMCs, collected around atezolizumab (anti-PD-L1) treatment. The source is a man in his 60s with urothelial cancer.

The chain employs TRBV11-3 and TRBJ2-1; 8 nucleotides line up with TRBD2. The CDR3 has 16 amino acids. Per the germline V gene, CDR1 is SGHNT and CDR2 is YENEEA. After removal of 5 bases from V and 6 bases from J, the junction contained 12 bases not matched to a gene. The CDR3 reads CASSQRSGTRTNEQFF. The CDR3 DNA follows: TGTGCCAGCAGCCAACGCTCCGGGACTAGAACCAATGAGCAGTTCTTC.

CDR3 nucleotide sequence: TGTGCCAGCAGCCCCGGAGGGTGGGAGGGGAATGAGCAGTTCTTC. It specifies CASSPGGWEGNEQFF. The chain is built from TRBV11-3 and TRBJ2-1; TRBD2 aligns across 7 bases. The germline V gene has CDR1 SGHNT and CDR2 YENEEA. J lost 7 bases, V lost 5 bases, and 11 bases had no gene match. The CDR3 is 15 amino acids.

The J gene is TRBJ2-4, the V gene TRBV27; weak D call: TRBD2 (5 bases). This CDR3 has 14 residues. The germline V and J ends were trimmed by 6 bases and 1 base, with 10 bases remaining between them. Germline CDR1 is MNHEY and CDR2 is SMNVEV (reference sequence). The CDR3 loop reads CASSPGTAKNIQYF. The CDR3 DNA sequence: TGTGCCAGCAGCCCGGGAACTGCCAAAAACATTCAGTACTTC.

The chain's CDR3 is CASSLSSFGTDTQYF. The DNA of the CDR3 is TGTGCCAGCAGCTTATCTAGCTTTGGCACAGATACGCAGTATTTT. V is TRBV7-9 and J is TRBJ2-3; D possibly corresponds to TRBD2 (5 bases). The V end lost 2 bases, the J end lost 1 base, and 10 bases lay between the germline ends. CDR1 and CDR2 from the germline V gene are SEHNR and FQNEAQ (reference sequence). This CDR3 region has 15 residues.

The gene calls are TRBV9 and TRBJ2-1; TRBD2 matches at 10 bases. The V gene's germline CDR1 is SGDLS and CDR2 YYNGEE. The CDR3 has 16 residues. V was pared by 0 bases and J by 4 bases, with 4 bases of the junction left unmatched. CDR3 nucleotide sequence: TGTGCCAGCAGCGTAGTGGGGACTAGCGATTACAATGAGCAGTTCTTC. This sequence encodes CASSVVGTSDYNEQFF.

The V gene is TRBV19, the J gene TRBJ2-7; weak D call: TRBD1 (5 bases). The CDR3 has 13 amino acids. Trimming shortened V by 1 base and J by 4 bases, and 8 bases separated the two germline ends. Germline V CDR1 and CDR2: LNHDA, SQIVND (reference sequence). CDR3 sequence: CASSIGTYYEQYF. CDR3 DNA: TGTGCCAGTAGTATAGGGACATATTACGAGCAGTACTTC.

This chain uses TRBV7-9 with TRBJ1-1; D call uncertain. In germline, CDR1 is SEHNR, CDR2 FQNEAQ (reference sequence). This CDR3 contains 15 residues. The V end was cut by 10 bases, the J end by 4 bases, with 22 bases between. CDR3 DNA: TGTGCCACCGACACCAAAACGACGTTCCCCACTGAAGCTTTCTTT. As protein: CATDTKTTFPTEAFF.

The V gene is TRBV23-1, the J gene TRBJ2-1, with 7 bases matching TRBD1. TRBV23-1 is known as an ORF, though its function is uncertain. The CDR3 extends over 17 amino acids. Trimming took 6 bases from V and 3 from J; bases not matched to a gene: 14. CDR3 protein: CASSLLPDRRIYNEQFF. CDR3 nucleotide sequence: TGCGCCAGCAGCCTACTGCCGGACAGGAGGATCTACAATGAGCAGTTCTTC.

The V gene is TRBV6-4, the J gene TRBJ1-4; TRBD1 agrees at 9 bases. V lost 0 bases, J lost 6 bases, and 2 bases stayed unmatched. CDR3 size: 15 residues. CDR1 and CDR2 (germline): MRHNA, SNTAGT. CDR3 residues: CASSDSGTGYEKLFF. In DNA, the CDR3 is TGTGCCAGCAGTGACTCCGGGACAGGGTATGAAAAACTGTTTTTT.

V is TRBV4-1 and J is TRBJ1-1; a weak D match, TRBD1 (5 bases). The CDR3 totals 18 residues. With 4 bases removed from V and 0 bases from J, the gap between germline ends came to 21 bases. From germline, CDR1 is MGHRA and CDR2 YSYEKL. For the CDR3, the DNA is TGCGCCAGCAGCCGAAACCGGGCTACAGGAGACATGAACACTGAAGCTTTCTTT. This encodes CASSRNRATGDMNTEAFF.

This clone was seen once. The CDR3 here is CASSALRGREQFF. In nucleotides, the CDR3 is TGTGCCAGCAGTGCCCTCAGGGGACGAGAGCAGTTCTTC. The V and J genes are TRBV25-1 and TRBJ2-1, with D tentatively TRBD1 (6 bases). CDR3 length: 13 residues. In germline, CDR1 is MGHDK, CDR2 SYGVNS. V shed 4 bases and J shed 10 bases, with 14 bases lying between them.

The gene calls are TRBV6-5 and TRBJ2-1; D not resolved. V lost 7 bases, J lost 4 bases, and 17 bases lay in between. CDR3 length: 15 amino acids. Germline lookup yields CDR1 MNHEY and CDR2 SVGAGI. CDR3 sequence (DNA): TGTGCCAGCATCCCCAGACTCCCTTCATACAATGAGCAGTTCTTC. Translating it yields CASIPRLPSYNEQFF.

The chain employs TRBV28 and TRBJ2-7, with a tentative D call TRBD2 (5 bases). The CDR3 is 14 residues long. CDR1 and CDR2 from the germline V gene are MDHEN and SYDVKM. Trimming cost V 6 bases and J 4 bases, with 16 bases left between them. CDR3: CASRGRTPPYEQYF. In DNA form, the CDR3 reads TGTGCCAGCAGGGGGAGAACCCCGCCATACGAGCAGTACTTC.

The chain's CDR3 is CASSYRRGYEQYF. CDR3 coding DNA: TGTGCCAGCAGTTACCGGCGGGGCTACGAGCAGTACTTC. The chain carries TRBV6-5 and TRBJ2-7; weak D call: TRBD2 (6 bases). Germline values: CDR1 MNHEY, CDR2 SVGAGI. Trimming cost V 2 bases and J 3 bases, with 8 bases left between them. The CDR3 is 13 amino acids.

This chain uses TRBV30 with TRBJ2-4, with D unresolved. The CDR3 is 13 residues long. Germline CDR1 reads GTSNPN; CDR2 reads SVGIG (reference sequence). V lost 4 bases, J lost 3 bases, and 10 bases lay in between. CDR3 sequence: CAWTANIKNIQYF. CDR3 DNA sequence: TGTGCCTGGACCGCGAATATCAAAAACATTCAGTACTTC.

This chain links TRBV10-3 with TRBJ1-2; no reliable D call. Trimming took 6 bases from V and 4 from J, leaving 6 bases between them. From germline, CDR1 is ENHRY and CDR2 SYGVKD. This CDR3 is 11 amino acids long. Written as DNA, the CDR3 is TGTGCCATCAGCGGCGGCTATGGCTACACCTTC. Its protein is CAISGGYGYTF.

The rearrangement joins TRBV5-8 to TRBJ2-2; possibly TRBD1 for D (6 bases). The V gene's germline CDR1 is SGHTS and CDR2 YDEGEE. This CDR3 is 15 amino acids long. V was shortened by 2 bases and J by 2 bases, with 10 bases between the two germline ends. This CDR3 is CASSFDRRNTGELFF. The CDR3 nucleotides are TGTGCCAGCAGCTTCGACAGGAGAAACACCGGGGAGCTGTTTTTT.

V gene TRBV9 combines with J gene TRBJ2-7; the D gene is possibly TRBD2 (6 bases). CDR1 and CDR2 from the germline V gene are SGDLS and YYNGEE. Trimming shortened V by 3 bases and J by 6 bases, and 16 bases separated the two germline ends. This CDR3 is built from 14 residues. The CDR3 sequence: CASSAGTSGAEQYF. The DNA of the CDR3 is TGTGCCAGCAGCGCCGGGACTTCCGGGGCCGAGCAGTACTTC.

The chain links TRBV12-5 to TRBJ2-3; unclear D gene. V gave up 5 bases and J gave up 2 bases, with 14 bases separating them. The germline V gene encodes CDR1 LGHNT and CDR2 FRNRAP. The CDR3 totals 15 residues. CDR3 DNA sequence: TGTGCTAGTGGTCCCCGGTTGTTACCCACAGATACGCAGTATTTT. Residues: CASGPRLLPTDTQYF.

The chain combines TRBV7-9 with TRBJ1-2; the match to TRBD1 covers 9 bases. The CDR3 is 14 amino acids. After removal of 5 bases from V and 8 bases from J, the junction contained 9 bases not matched to a gene. Germline V gene sequence: CDR1 SEHNR, CDR2 FQNEAQ (reference sequence). CDR3 region: CASSPTDRGDGYTF. The CDR3 region has the DNA TGTGCCAGCAGCCCCACGGACAGGGGAGACGGCTACACCTTC.